This T cell receptor (beta chain) was recorded in a study of T cell repertoires in ileal Crohn's disease. CDR1 is MDHEN and CDR2 is SYDVKM in the germline V gene. J gave up 3 bases and V 6 bases, and 2 bases lay outside the gene matches. CDR3 length: 12 residues. Generated by immunoSEQ multiplex PCR, the TCRdb table keeps only in-frame clones and is missing some. The sample has around 1,300 clones; approximately 80% are singletons. The sequence derives from an adult with Crohn's disease. The sample was ileal tissue. The chain joins TRBV28 to TRBJ2-7, with 7 positions matching TRBD1. The CDR3 nucleotides are TGTGCCAGCAGGACAGGGCACTACGAGCAGTACTTC. Translation gives CASRTGHYEQYF. The whole variable domain, filled in from reference TRBV28 and TRBJ2-7, reads DVKVTQSSRYLVKRTGEKVFLECVQDMDHENMFWYRQDPGLGLRLIYFSYDVKMKEKGDIPEGYSVSREKKERFSLILESASTNQTSMYLCASRTGHYEQYFGPGTRLTVT.